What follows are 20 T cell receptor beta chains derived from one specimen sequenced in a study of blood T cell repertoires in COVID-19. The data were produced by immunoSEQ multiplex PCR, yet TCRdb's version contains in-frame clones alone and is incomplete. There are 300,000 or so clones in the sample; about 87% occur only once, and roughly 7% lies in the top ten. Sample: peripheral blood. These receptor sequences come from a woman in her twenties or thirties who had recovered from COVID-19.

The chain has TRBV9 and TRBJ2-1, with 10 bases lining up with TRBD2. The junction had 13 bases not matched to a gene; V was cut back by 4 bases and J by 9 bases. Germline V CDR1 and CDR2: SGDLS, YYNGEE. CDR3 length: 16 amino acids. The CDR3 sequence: CASSPSKRGGRGEQFF. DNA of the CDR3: TGTGCCAGCAGCCCCTCCAAGCGGGGGGGCCGCGGTGAGCAGTTCTTC.

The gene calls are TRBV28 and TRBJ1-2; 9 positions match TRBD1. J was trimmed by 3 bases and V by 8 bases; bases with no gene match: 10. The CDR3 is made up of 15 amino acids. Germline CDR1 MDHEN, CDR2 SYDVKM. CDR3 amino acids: CASFRTGGEDYGYTF. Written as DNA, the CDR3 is TGTGCCAGCTTTAGAACAGGGGGCGAGGACTATGGCTACACCTTC.

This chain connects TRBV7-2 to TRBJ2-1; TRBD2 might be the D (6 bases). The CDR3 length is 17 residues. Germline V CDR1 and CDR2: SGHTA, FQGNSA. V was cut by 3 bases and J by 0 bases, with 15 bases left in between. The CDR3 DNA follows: TGTGCCAGCAGCTTGCAGTTAGCGGCCGGCTCCTACAATGAGCAGTTCTTC. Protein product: CASSLQLAAGSYNEQFF.

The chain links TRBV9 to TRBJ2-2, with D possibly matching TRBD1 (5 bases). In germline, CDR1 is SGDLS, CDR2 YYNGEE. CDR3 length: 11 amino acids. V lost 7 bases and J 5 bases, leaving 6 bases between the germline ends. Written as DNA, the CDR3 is TGTGCCAGCTCAGGGACCGGGGAGCTGTTTTTT. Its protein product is CASSGTGELFF.

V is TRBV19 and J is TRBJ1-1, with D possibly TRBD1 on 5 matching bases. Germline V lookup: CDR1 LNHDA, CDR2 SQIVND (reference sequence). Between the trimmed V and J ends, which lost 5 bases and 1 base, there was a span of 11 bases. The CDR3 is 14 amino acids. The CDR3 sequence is CASSPRQGNTEAFF. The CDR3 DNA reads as TGTGCCAGTAGTCCCAGGCAGGGGAACACTGAAGCTTTCTTT.

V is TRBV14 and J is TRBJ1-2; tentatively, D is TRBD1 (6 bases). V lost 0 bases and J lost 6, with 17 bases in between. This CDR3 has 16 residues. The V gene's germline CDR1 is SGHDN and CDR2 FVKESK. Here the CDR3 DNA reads TGTGCCAGCAGCCAAGATGGTCGGGCAGGGGCCAATGGCTACACCTTC. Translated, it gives CASSQDGRAGANGYTF.

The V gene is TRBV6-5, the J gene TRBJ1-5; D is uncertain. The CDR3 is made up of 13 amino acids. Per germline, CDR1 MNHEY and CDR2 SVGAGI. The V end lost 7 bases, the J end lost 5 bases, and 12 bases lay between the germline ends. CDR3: CASTTGRDQPQHF. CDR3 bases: TGTGCCAGCACCACTGGGAGAGATCAGCCCCAGCATTTT.

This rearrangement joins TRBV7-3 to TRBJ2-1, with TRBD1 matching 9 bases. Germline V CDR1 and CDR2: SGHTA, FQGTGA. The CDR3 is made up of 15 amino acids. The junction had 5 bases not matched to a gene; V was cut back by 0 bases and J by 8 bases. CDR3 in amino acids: CASSLTRDRADEQFF. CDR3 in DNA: TGTGCCAGCAGCTTAACTAGGGACAGGGCCGATGAGCAGTTCTTC. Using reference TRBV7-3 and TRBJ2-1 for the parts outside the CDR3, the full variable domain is GAGVSQTPSNKVTEKGKYVELRCDPISGHTALYWYRQSLGQGPEFLIYFQGTGAADDSGLPNDRFFAVRPEGSVSTLKIQRTERGDSAVYLCASSLTRDRADEQFFGPGTRLTVL.

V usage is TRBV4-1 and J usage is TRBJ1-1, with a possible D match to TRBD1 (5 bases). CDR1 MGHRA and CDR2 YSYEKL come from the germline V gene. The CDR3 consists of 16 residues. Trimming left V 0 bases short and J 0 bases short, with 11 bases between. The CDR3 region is CASSQDERGLNTEAFF. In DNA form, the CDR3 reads TGCGCCAGCAGCCAAGATGAAAGGGGTTTGAACACTGAAGCTTTCTTT.

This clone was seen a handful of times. The CDR3 is CASSEAARVFNSPLHF. CDR3 sequence (DNA): TGTGCCAGCAGTGAAGCAGCCAGGGTGTTTAATTCACCCCTCCACTTT. V and J are TRBV6-1 and TRBJ1-6, with TRBD1 as a possible D gene (5 bases). Per the germline V gene, CDR1 is MNHNS and CDR2 is SASEGT. The CDR3 is 16 residues long. V dropped 0 bases and J dropped 6 bases, with 12 bases sitting between them.

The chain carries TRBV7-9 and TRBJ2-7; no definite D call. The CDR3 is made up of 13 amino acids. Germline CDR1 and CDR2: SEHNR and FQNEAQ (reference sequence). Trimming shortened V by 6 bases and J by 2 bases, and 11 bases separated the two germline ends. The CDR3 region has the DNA TGTGCCAGCAGTCCTGGCGGTACCTACGAGCAGTACTTC. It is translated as CASSPGGTYEQYF.

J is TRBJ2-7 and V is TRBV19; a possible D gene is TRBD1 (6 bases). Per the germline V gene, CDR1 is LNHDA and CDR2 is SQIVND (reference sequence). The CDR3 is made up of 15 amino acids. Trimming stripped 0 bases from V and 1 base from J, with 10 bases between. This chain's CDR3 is CASSIDPQGSYEQYF. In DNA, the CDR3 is TGTGCCAGTAGTATAGATCCACAGGGTTCCTACGAGCAGTACTTC. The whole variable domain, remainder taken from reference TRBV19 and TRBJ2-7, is DGGITQSPKYLFRKEGQNVTLSCEQNLNHDAMYWYRQDPGQGLRLIYYSQIVNDFQKGDIAEGYSVSREKKESFPLTVTSAQKNPTAFYLCASSIDPQGSYEQYFGPGTRLTVT.

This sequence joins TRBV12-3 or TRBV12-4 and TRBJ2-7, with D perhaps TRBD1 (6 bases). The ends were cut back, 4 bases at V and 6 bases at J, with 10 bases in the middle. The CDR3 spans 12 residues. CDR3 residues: CASSYRVSEQYF. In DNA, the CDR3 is TGTGCCAGCAGTTACAGGGTAAGCGAGCAGTACTTC.

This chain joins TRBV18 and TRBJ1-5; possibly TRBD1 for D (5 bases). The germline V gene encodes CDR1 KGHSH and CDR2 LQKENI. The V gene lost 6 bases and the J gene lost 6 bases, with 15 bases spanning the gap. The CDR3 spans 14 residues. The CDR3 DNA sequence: TGTGCCAGCTCCCTACCGGGGGAACGTCAGCCCCAGCATTTT. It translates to CASSLPGERQPQHF.

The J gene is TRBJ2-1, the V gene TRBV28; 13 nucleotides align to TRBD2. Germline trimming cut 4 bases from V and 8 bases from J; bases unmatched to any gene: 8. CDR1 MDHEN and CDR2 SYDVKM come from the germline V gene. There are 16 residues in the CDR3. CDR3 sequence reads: CASSYNGLAGEDEQFF. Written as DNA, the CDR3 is TGTGCCAGCAGTTATAACGGACTAGCGGGGGAGGATGAGCAGTTCTTC.

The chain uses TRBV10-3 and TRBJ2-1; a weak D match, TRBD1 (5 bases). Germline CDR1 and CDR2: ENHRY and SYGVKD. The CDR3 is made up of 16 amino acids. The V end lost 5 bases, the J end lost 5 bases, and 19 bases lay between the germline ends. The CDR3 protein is CAISQNLGPPDNEQFF. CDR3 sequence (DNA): TGTGCCATCAGTCAAAACCTGGGGCCACCAGACAATGAGCAGTTCTTC.

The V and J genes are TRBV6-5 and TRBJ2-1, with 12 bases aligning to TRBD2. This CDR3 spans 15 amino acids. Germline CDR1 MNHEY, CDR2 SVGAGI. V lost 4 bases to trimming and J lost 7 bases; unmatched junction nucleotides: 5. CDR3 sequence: CASSLGLAGWNEQFF. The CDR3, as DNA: TGTGCCAGCAGTTTGGGACTAGCGGGCTGGAATGAGCAGTTCTTC.

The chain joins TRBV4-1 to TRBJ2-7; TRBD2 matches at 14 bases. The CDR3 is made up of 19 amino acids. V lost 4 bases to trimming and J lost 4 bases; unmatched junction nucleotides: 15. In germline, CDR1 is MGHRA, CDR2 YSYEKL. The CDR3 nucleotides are TGCGCCAGCAGCCTGCGCGGGACTAGCGGGGGCCCGTTTACTTACGAGCAGTACTTC. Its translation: CASSLRGTSGGPFTYEQYF.

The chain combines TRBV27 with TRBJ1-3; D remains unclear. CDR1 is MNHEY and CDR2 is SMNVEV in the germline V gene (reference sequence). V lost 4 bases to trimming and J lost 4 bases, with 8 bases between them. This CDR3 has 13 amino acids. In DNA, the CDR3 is TGTGCCAGCAGTTCCGAACAGGGAAACACCATATATTTT. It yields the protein CASSSEQGNTIYF.

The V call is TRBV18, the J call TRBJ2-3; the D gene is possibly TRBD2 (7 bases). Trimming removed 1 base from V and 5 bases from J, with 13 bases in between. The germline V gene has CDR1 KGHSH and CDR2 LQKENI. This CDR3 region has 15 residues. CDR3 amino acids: CASSPRGGGQDTQYF. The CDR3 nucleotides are TGTGCCAGCTCACCACGGGGCGGGGGCCAAGATACGCAGTATTTT.